The text below deals with one TCR beta chain. What it binds is unknown. This sample was taken from a study of shared clonotypes between healthy human individuals. Study results and caveats: Relative to clonotypes present in all four donors, those not shared had lower generation probabilities.

The naive CD8 population came from CD45RO-negative cells selected for CCR7, without terminally differentiated effector memory CD45RA+ cells. Repertoires were generated with immunoSEQ multiplex PCR, while TCRdb's copy carries only in-frame clones and drops some. The sample consists of about 2.1 million clones, approximately 94% of them appearing once. The TCR comes from a young man in good health. Some clones in this sample may be carry-over from other donors' samples. What was sequenced was naive CD8+ T cells from PBMCs.

The CDR3: CASSEDRGKYEQYF. For the CDR3, the DNA is TGCGCCAGCAGTGAGGACAGGGGGAAGTACGAGCAGTACTTC. This chain uses TRBV10-1 with TRBJ2-7; 9 nucleotides match TRBD1. J lost 4 bases, V lost 2 bases, and 3 bases had no gene match. Germline V gene data show CDR1 as WNHNN and CDR2 as SYGVQD (reference sequence). The CDR3 sequence is 14 residues long.